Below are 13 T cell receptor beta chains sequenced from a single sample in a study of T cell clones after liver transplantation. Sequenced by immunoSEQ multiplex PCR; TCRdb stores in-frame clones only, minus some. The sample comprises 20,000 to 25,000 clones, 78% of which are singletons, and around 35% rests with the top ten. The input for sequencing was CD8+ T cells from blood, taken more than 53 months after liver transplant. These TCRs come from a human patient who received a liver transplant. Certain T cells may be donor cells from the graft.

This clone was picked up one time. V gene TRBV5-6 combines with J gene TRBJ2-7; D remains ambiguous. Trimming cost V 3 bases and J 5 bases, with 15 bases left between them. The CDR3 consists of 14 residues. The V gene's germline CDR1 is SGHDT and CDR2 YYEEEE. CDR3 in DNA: TGTGCCAGCAGCTCGTGGTCTCCCGCCCACGAGCAGTACTTC. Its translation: CASSSWSPAHEQYF.

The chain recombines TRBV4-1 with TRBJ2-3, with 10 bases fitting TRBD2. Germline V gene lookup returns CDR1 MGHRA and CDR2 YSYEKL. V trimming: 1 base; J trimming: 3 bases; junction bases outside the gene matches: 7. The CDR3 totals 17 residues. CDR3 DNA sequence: TGCGCCAGCAGCCAAGTGGAAGCGGGGGGGGAGACAGATACGCAGTATTTT. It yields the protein CASSQVEAGGETDTQYF.

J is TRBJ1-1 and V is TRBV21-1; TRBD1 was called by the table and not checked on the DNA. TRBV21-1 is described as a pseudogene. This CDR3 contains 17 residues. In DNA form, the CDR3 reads TGTGCCAGCAGTGGGGCCGTAGCTACACAAATTCGCACTGAAGCTTTCTTT. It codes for CASSGAVATQIRTEAFF.

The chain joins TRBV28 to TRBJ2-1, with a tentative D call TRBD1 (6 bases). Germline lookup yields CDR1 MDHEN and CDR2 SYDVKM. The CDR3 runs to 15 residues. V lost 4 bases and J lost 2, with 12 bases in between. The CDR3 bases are TGTGCCAGCAGTTCCGACAGGTTCCCCTACAATGAGCAGTTCTTC. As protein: CASSSDRFPYNEQFF.

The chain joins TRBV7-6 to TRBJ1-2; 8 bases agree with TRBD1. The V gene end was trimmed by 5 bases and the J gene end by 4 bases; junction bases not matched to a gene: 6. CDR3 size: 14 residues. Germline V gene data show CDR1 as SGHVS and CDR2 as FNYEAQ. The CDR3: CASSAAGGPYGYTF. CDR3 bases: TGTGCCAGCAGCGCCGCAGGGGGCCCCTATGGCTACACCTTC.

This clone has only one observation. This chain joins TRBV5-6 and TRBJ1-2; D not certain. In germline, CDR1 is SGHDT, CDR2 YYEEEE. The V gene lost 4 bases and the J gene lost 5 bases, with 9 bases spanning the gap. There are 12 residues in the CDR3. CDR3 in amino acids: CASSPEGYGYTF. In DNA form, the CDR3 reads TGTGCCAGCAGCCCTGAAGGTTATGGCTACACCTTC.

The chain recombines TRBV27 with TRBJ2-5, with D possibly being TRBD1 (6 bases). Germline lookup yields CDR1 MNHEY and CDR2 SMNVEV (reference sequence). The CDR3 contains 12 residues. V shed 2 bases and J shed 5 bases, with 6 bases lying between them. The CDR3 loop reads CASSLDRETQYF. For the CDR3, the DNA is TGTGCCAGCAGTTTAGACAGGGAGACCCAGTACTTC.

CDR3 region: CASSHGGNSYEQYF. CDR3 coding DNA: TGTGCCAGCAGCCATGGGGGGAATTCCTACGAGCAGTACTTC. The rearrangement uses TRBV27 and TRBJ2-7, with D possibly being TRBD2 (6 bases). This CDR3 is built from 14 residues. V shed 6 bases and J shed 1 base, with 13 bases lying between them. CDR1 is MNHEY, CDR2 SMNVEV, per germline (reference sequence).

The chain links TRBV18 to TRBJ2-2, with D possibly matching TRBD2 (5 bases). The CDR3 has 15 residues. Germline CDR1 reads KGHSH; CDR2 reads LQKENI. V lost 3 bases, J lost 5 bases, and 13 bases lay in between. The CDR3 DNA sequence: TGTGCCAGCTCACCTTTTCCCTGGGAGACCGGGGAGCTGTTTTTT. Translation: CASSPFPWETGELFF.

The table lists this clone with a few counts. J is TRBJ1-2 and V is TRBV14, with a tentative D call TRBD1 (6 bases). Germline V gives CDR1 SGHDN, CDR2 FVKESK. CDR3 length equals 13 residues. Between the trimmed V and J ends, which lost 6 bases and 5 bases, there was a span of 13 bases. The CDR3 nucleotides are TGTGCCAGCAGTCTTGGACAGACTTATGGCTACACCTTC. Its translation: CASSLGQTYGYTF.

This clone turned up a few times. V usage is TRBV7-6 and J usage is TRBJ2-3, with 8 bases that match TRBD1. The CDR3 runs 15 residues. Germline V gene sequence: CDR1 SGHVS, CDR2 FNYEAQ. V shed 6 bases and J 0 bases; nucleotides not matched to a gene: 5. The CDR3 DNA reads TGTGCCAGCAGGACGACAGGGGCTAGCACAGATACGCAGTATTTT. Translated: CASRTTGASTDTQYF.

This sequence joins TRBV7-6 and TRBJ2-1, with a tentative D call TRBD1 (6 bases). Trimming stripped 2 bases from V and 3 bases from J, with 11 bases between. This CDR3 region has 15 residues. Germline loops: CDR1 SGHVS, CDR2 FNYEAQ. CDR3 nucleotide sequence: TGTGCCAGCAGCTTACACAGGGCCATCTACAATGAGCAGTTCTTC. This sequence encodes CASSLHRAIYNEQFF. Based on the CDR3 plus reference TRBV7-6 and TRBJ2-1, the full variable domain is GAGVSQSPRYKVTKRGQDVALRCDPISGHVSLYWYRQALGQGPEFLTYFNYEAQQDKSGLPNDRFSAERPEGSISTLTIQRTEQRDSAMYRCASSLHRAIYNEQFFGPGTRLTVL.

CDR3 residues: CASSSSVDRAYEQYF. The CDR3 DNA reads TGCGCCAGCAGTTCTAGCGTCGACAGGGCCTACGAGCAGTACTTC. The chain carries TRBV10-2 and TRBJ2-7; weak D call: TRBD1 (7 bases). The CDR3 runs 15 residues. CDR1 and CDR2 from the germline V gene are WSHSY and SAAADI. Trimming pared 5 bases from V and 2 bases from J, leaving 16 bases between.